A selection of T cell receptor beta chains follows, all from one sample in a study of shared clonotypes between healthy human individuals. TCRdb's copy holds only in-frame clones and misses some; the assay was immunoSEQ multiplex PCR. The repertoire holds under 1,100,000 clones, with 60% to 80% as singletons. The sequencing input was memory CD4+ T cells sorted from blood. These receptors were obtained from a man aged 18-30 years in good health. Each CDR3 is given with its conserved first and last residue. A D gene is named only where the DNA matches it firmly. The listing skips clone size in some rows; elsewhere it reads once, few, many or a size class.

j_gene | abundance | v_gene | len | d_gene | CDR3aa | CDR3nt
TRBJ1-1 | - | TRBV6-5 | 12 | - | CASSYDGARAFF | TGTGCCAGCAGTTACGACGGGGCGAGAGCTTTCTTT
TRBJ2-1 | - | TRBV10-2 | 16 | TRBD2 | CASSESRGSSYNEQFF | TGCGCCAGCAGTGAGTCTCGCGGGAGCTCCTACAATGAGCAGTTCTTC
TRBJ2-1 | - | TRBV30 | 15 | TRBD2 | CAWSIASGGNNEQFF | TGTGCCTGGAGTATCGCCAGCGGGGGGAACAATGAGCAGTTCTTC
TRBJ1-2 | - | TRBV28 | 12 | - | CASRWTTDGYTF | TGTGCCAGCAGGTGGACGACGGATGGCTACACCTTC
TRBJ1-3 | - | TRBV14 | 16 | - | CASSQDLARPGNTIYF | TGTGCCAGCAGCCAAGATCTGGCCAGGCCGGGAAACACCATATATTTT
TRBJ2-2 | - | TRBV7-2 | 16 | - | CASSLAVGTNTGELFF | TGTGCCAGCAGCTTAGCGGTCGGGACCAACACCGGGGAGCTGTTTTTT
TRBJ2-5 | few | TRBV7-9 | 17 | - | CASSHSGSPNLRETQYF | TGTGCCAGCAGCCACTCGGGTAGTCCAAACTTGCGGGAGACCCAGTACTTC
TRBJ2-1 | - | TRBV5-4 | 14 | TRBD1 | CASSSTDRGNEQFF | TGTGCCAGCAGCTCTACGGACAGGGGGAATGAGCAGTTCTTC
TRBJ1-2 | many | TRBV4-1 | 15 | TRBD1 | CASSHFGQGNYGYTF | TGCGCCAGCAGCCACTTTGGACAGGGTAACTATGGCTACACCTTC
TRBJ2-3 | - | TRBV4-3 | 17 | - | CASSQDSVADSTDTQYF | TGCGCCAGCAGCCAAGATAGTGTCGCGGACAGCACAGATACGCAGTATTTT
TRBJ2-1 | - | TRBV9 | 15 | TRBD2 | CASSPVAGAYNEQFF | TGTGCCAGCAGCCCCGTAGCGGGGGCCTACAATGAGCAGTTCTTC
TRBJ2-3 | - | TRBV28 | 14 | - | CASSSPLHTDTQYF | TGTGCCAGCAGTTCCCCCTTGCACACAGATACGCAGTATTTT
TRBJ2-1 | - | TRBV19 | 18 | TRBD2 | CASSIGSGGDVGYNEQFF | TGTGCCAGTAGTATAGGTAGCGGGGGGGACGTAGGATACAATGAGCAGTTCTTC